This entry concerns a single TCR beta chain. Its binding antigen is unknown. The sample holds no much larger clone one base away, and base qualities are not on file. The roughly 42 donors, aged about 6 to 95 years, were systemically healthy Caucasian individuals from Russia. Around 10 milliliters of peripheral blood were collected from each donor into EDTA-treated Vacutainer tubes. Ficoll-Paque density-gradient centrifugation was used to isolate PBMCs, with at least 6.5 million per sample. Total RNA was extracted from PBMCs with Trizol reagent, with at least 5.5 micrograms obtained per sample. Naive CD45RAhigh/CD27high T cell percentages were measured by flow cytometry on a PBMC aliquot from every donor. The data were obtained in a study of blood T cells in healthy people across ages (dated by TCRdb to 2015 to 2017). Regarding the research as a whole: In model experiments, template switching captured roughly one uniquely barcoded TCR beta cDNA molecule for every two T cells. Four age groups were formed from the donors: young (average roughly 15 years), middle-aged (approximately 41), aged (about 62) and long-lived (more than 75). The study measured age-related changes in TCR beta repertoire diversity using deep sequencing normalized with unique cDNA molecular identifiers. Donors of different ages were randomly distributed across sequencing lanes to avoid experimental bias. Two additional independent replicas of 1 million unique cDNA reads from the same blood draw were analyzed for two donors (one aged 18 to 29 and one aged 80 or older).

Libraries came from 5' RACE. TCRdb names Illumina HiSeq 2500 as the instrument used. The second PCR ran for roughly 7 to 11 cycles and used a J-beta primer mix along with a sample-barcoded 5' primer. Each TCR beta cDNA molecule received a unique molecular identifier from a template-switch 5' adaptor carrying 12 random nucleotides. At least 2.5 million CDR3-containing paired-end reads were obtained from each sample. All of the RNA was converted into first-strand cDNA using the Mint cDNA synthesis kit, with a TRBC-specific oligonucleotide serving as the primer. Following uracil-DNA glycosylase treatment, a first 18-cycle PCR with universal primers M1SS and BC2_uni_R was performed on all cDNA. The authors processed their data as follows. For normalization, 1 million high-quality reads, each with a distinct molecular identifier, were randomly selected from each sample. Reads with shared molecular identifiers were discarded instead of being binned into consensus sequences. CDR3 identification, clonotype clustering and error correction used MiTCR with a Q25 quality threshold and the strictest error-elimination algorithm. A nonparametric unseen species model with Euler transformation was used to estimate lower-bound total TCR beta diversity. TCRdb handled the public reads itself, with Q25 trimming in fastp and clone calling in MiXCR, and kept productive beta chains. Under each unique CDR3 protein, matching rows form one entry showing the most common genes and DNA. TCRdb's processing, not the authors', yielded these V and J calls. For this sample there are fewer than 2,000,000 distinct CDR3 sequences; about 35% appear just once. 11% of the sample belongs to the ten largest clones.

V was cut back by 5 bases and J by 3 bases, leaving a gap of 17 bases between them. From the germline V gene (reference sequence), CDR1 is DFQATT and CDR2 is SNEGSKA. From cysteine to phenylalanine, the CDR3 is 14 amino acids long. Only the CDR3 part of the read is kept: 42 bases, read in frame from the first base. Overall study results and their limits: Estimates of total diversity based on one million sequenced T cells were regarded as lower bounds and as underestimates. A strong correlation was found between observed TCR beta diversity and the percentage of naive T cells measured by flow cytometry. Because donor CMV infection status was unknown, age-related changes in expanded clonotypes were potentially confounded. Observed TCR beta diversity per million T cells fell roughly linearly with age, and a significant reduction was already apparent by age around 39. Because profiling used bulk unsorted PBMCs, naive and antigen-experienced compartments could not be compared conclusively. Compared with the aged group, the long-lived group had more naive CD4+ T cells, fewer expanded clones and increased TCR diversity, a pattern suggesting age selection.

The receptor comes from a woman in her 30s in good health. The receptor chain draws on TRBV20-1 and TRBJ2-7; the D gene is perhaps TRBD1, from 7 matching bases. Specimen: blood. The CDR3 region has the sequence CSASSGAGGYEQYF. The DNA is as follows: TGCAGTGCTTCCTCGGGGGCAGGGGGCTACGAGCAGTACTTC.